What follows are 23 T cell receptor beta chains derived from one specimen sequenced in a study of T cell changes during pregnancy in multiple sclerosis. Clones were sequenced by immunoSEQ multiplex PCR, and TCRdb holds only the in-frame ones, with some missing. The sample has more than 15,000 clones, 88% seen once. The starting material was CD4+ T cells from peripheral blood mononuclear cells, obtained in the first trimester of pregnancy. These receptors were collected from a female donor in good health, enrolled as a control in a pregnancy study.

The J gene is TRBJ2-1, the V gene TRBV7-9; possible D gene TRBD2, 5 bases. Germline V gene sequence: CDR1 SEHNR, CDR2 FQNEAQ (reference sequence). CDR3 length: 14 residues. V was trimmed by 8 bases and J by 5 bases, leaving 16 bases between them. The CDR3 sequence is CASRERETHNEQFF. The CDR3 DNA is TGTGCCAGCCGTGAGAGGGAGACCCACAATGAGCAGTTCTTC.

This chain connects TRBV6-5 to TRBJ1-2, with D possibly TRBD1 on 6 matching bases. The CDR3 is made up of 14 amino acids. V was pared by 5 bases and J by 3 bases, with 13 bases between. Germline CDR1 MNHEY, CDR2 SVGAGI. The CDR3 sequence is CASSRIGGDYGYTF. CDR3 sequence (DNA): TGTGCCAGCAGTCGTATAGGGGGGGACTATGGCTACACCTTC.

This rearrangement joins TRBV19 to TRBJ2-1, with a possible D match to TRBD2 (5 bases). Trimming cost V 4 bases and J 6 bases, with 28 bases left between them. Germline values: CDR1 LNHDA, CDR2 SQIVND (reference sequence). CDR3 size: 19 residues. CDR3 coding DNA: TGTGCCAGTAGTAGAGGTTGGACTCTCGTCCGGGGTTTCTCCAATGAGCAGTTCTTC. Translation gives CASSRGWTLVRGFSNEQFF.

This chain links TRBV27 with TRBJ1-2, with TRBD1 matching over 10 bases. This CDR3 has 13 amino acids. The V gene end was trimmed by 8 bases and the J gene end by 4 bases; junction bases not matched to a gene: 4. CDR1 MNHEY and CDR2 SMNVEV come from the germline V gene (reference sequence). The CDR3 spells CASGRTGGYGYTF. The CDR3 DNA sequence: TGTGCCAGCGGGCGGACAGGGGGCTATGGCTACACCTTC.

The chain couples TRBV7-2 to TRBJ1-1; 9 bases agree with TRBD1. Unmatched junction bases numbered 4, after V lost 5 bases and J lost 3 bases. The CDR3 contains 14 residues. Germline values: CDR1 SGHTA, CDR2 FQGNSA. CDR3 bases: TGTGCCAGCAGCAACAGGGGGCGGTACACTGAAGCTTTCTTT. As protein: CASSNRGRYTEAFF.

The CDR3: CASSLGGRGTEAFF. CDR3 in DNA: TGTGCCAGCAGCTTGGGAGGGCGCGGCACTGAAGCTTTCTTT. The V call is TRBV5-4, the J call TRBJ1-1; D uncertain. Germline CDR1 is SGHNT and CDR2 is YYREEE (reference sequence). With 0 bases removed from V and 4 bases from J, the gap between germline ends came to 10 bases. The CDR3 runs 14 residues.

The rearrangement joins TRBV25-1 to TRBJ1-5; no reliable D call. Germline assignment: CDR1 MGHDK and CDR2 SYGVNS. V was pared by 7 bases and J by 2 bases, with 6 bases between. The CDR3 contains 12 residues. CDR3 sequence reads: CASNSGNQPQHF. The DNA of the CDR3 is TGTGCCAGCAACAGTGGCAATCAGCCCCAGCATTTT.

V and J are TRBV27 and TRBJ2-1; 9 nucleotides align to TRBD2. V lost 4 bases to trimming and J lost 5 bases; unmatched junction nucleotides: 12. This CDR3 region has 17 residues. Germline V gene lookup returns CDR1 MNHEY and CDR2 SMNVEV (reference sequence). Written as DNA, the CDR3 is TGTGCCAGCAGTTCCGTCCTAGCGGGAAGGGGGGACAATGAGCAGTTCTTC. Amino acids: CASSSVLAGRGDNEQFF.

The chain carries TRBV30 and TRBJ1-5; 8 nucleotides align to TRBD1. V lost 2 bases, J lost 4 bases, and 7 bases stayed unmatched. Germline V gene lookup returns CDR1 GTSNPN and CDR2 SVGIG (reference sequence). The CDR3 is 15 amino acids. The CDR3 sequence is CAWSSGGTGNQPQHF. CDR3 DNA: TGTGCCTGGAGTTCAGGGGGCACGGGGAATCAGCCCCAGCATTTT.

The chain uses TRBV6-5 and TRBJ1-5; D is undetermined. CDR3 size: 13 residues. The V gene lost 7 bases and the J gene lost 3 bases, with 10 bases spanning the gap. From germline, CDR1 is MNHEY and CDR2 SVGAGI. As DNA, the CDR3 is TGTGCCAGCACCCCGGGAGTCAATCAGCCCCAGCATTTT. This codes for CASTPGVNQPQHF.

The CDR3 here is CASSIGAGGSNQPQHF. CDR3 bases: TGTGCCAGTAGTATAGGGGCAGGGGGAAGCAATCAGCCCCAGCATTTT. This chain connects TRBV19 to TRBJ1-5; 7 bases agree with TRBD1. This CDR3 region has 16 residues. The germline V gene encodes CDR1 LNHDA and CDR2 SQIVND (reference sequence). V lost 1 base and J lost 1; bases outside the gene matches: 4. Looking up the rest from reference TRBV19 and TRBJ1-5 gives the full variable domain: DGGITQSPKYLFRKEGQNVTLSCEQNLNHDAMYWYRQDPGQGLRLIYYSQIVNDFQKGDIAEGYSVSREKKESFPLTVTSAQKNPTAFYLCASSIGAGGSNQPQHFGDGTRLSIL.

V is TRBV19 and J is TRBJ1-1, with a weak D call TRBD1 (5 bases). CDR3 length: 14 amino acids. V was pared by 3 bases and J by 1 base, with 9 bases between. Germline CDR1 LNHDA, CDR2 SQIVND (reference sequence). CDR3 loop: CASSMDTRNTEAFF. In DNA form, the CDR3 reads TGTGCCAGTAGTATGGACACCAGGAACACTGAAGCTTTCTTT.

The rearrangement joins TRBV6-6 to TRBJ2-5; 7 bases fit TRBD1. This CDR3 has 16 residues. The germline gives CDR1 MNHNY, CDR2 SVGAGI (reference sequence). V lost 0 bases, J lost 9 bases, and 13 bases stayed unmatched. The CDR3 reads CASSYSGQSPGTAQYF. The CDR3 DNA is TGTGCCAGCAGTTACTCGGGACAGTCCCCCGGAACGGCCCAGTACTTC.

The V call is TRBV4-3, the J call TRBJ2-1; D is unclear. Germline assignment: CDR1 LGHNA and CDR2 YSLEER. Trimming left V 3 bases short and J 4 bases short, with 4 bases between. CDR3 length: 12 residues. CDR3 amino acids: CASSHNYNEQFF. The CDR3 nucleotides read TGCGCCAGCAGCCACAATTACAATGAGCAGTTCTTC.

This clone was seen a single time. The chain employs TRBV6-5 and TRBJ2-7, with 14 bases fitting TRBD2. Germline V gene data show CDR1 as MNHEY and CDR2 as SVGAGI. The CDR3 totals 14 residues. Trimming removed 4 bases from V and 6 bases from J; junction bases left unmatched: 2. This chain's CDR3 is CASSWTSGRSEQYF. The CDR3 nucleotides read TGTGCCAGCAGTTGGACTAGCGGGAGGAGCGAGCAGTACTTC.

The chain joins TRBV19 to TRBJ1-1; 7 bases align to TRBD1. Germline V gene lookup returns CDR1 LNHDA and CDR2 SQIVND (reference sequence). V was pared by 3 bases and J by 2 bases, with 9 bases of the junction left unmatched. The CDR3 length is 16 residues. This CDR3 is CASSIPTGSLNTEAFF. The CDR3 DNA sequence: TGTGCCAGTAGTATTCCGACAGGGAGCCTCAACACTGAAGCTTTCTTT.

The V and J genes are TRBV15 and TRBJ2-1; TRBD2 matches at 7 bases. Trimming at V came to 7 bases and at J to 0 bases, leaving 9 bases not matched to a gene. The germline gives CDR1 LNHNV, CDR2 YYDKDF (reference sequence). The CDR3 is 16 amino acids. CDR3 DNA sequence: TGTGCCACCACCTTCCTCGGGAGGAACTCCTACAATGAGCAGTTCTTC. Protein: CATTFLGRNSYNEQFF.

The gene calls are TRBV6-1 and TRBJ1-5, with TRBD1 matching 7 bases. The germline gives CDR1 MNHNS, CDR2 SASEGT. The CDR3 has 15 residues. V trimming: 5 bases; J trimming: 0 bases; junction bases outside the gene matches: 4. The CDR3 sequence: CASSTGVDSNQPQHF. CDR3 nucleotide sequence: TGTGCCAGCAGTACAGGGGTAGATAGCAATCAGCCCCAGCATTTT.

This clone has only a few counts. The CDR3 DNA follows: TGTGCCAGTAGTGCCCCAGGGGATAGCTATGGCTACACCTTC. Protein product: CASSAPGDSYGYTF. This rearrangement joins TRBV19 to TRBJ1-2, with D perhaps matching TRBD1 (6 bases). The CDR3 length is 14 residues. Germline V gene lookup returns CDR1 LNHDA and CDR2 SQIVND (reference sequence). Deletions cut 5 bases from V and 4 bases from J, with 14 bases between.

The V call is TRBV6-5, the J call TRBJ2-5; 7 bases line up with TRBD1. Germline CDR1 MNHEY, CDR2 SVGAGI. The CDR3 spans 13 residues. Trimming at V came to 5 bases and at J to 6 bases, leaving 6 bases not matched to a gene. The CDR3: CASSLQGWKTQYF. CDR3 nucleotides: TGTGCCAGCAGTCTACAGGGGTGGAAGACCCAGTACTTC.

The CDR3 sequence: CASSLSYSKETQYF. CDR3 nucleotides: TGTGCCAGCAGCTTGAGTTACAGCAAAGAGACCCAGTACTTC. This chain connects TRBV5-6 to TRBJ2-5; D is undetermined. CDR1 is SGHDT and CDR2 is YYEEEE in the germline V gene. The CDR3 runs 14 residues. With 1 base removed from V and 3 bases from J, the gap between germline ends came to 10 bases.

The chain links TRBV29-1 to TRBJ1-4; D is perhaps TRBD1 (5 bases). Germline V gene data show CDR1 as SQVTM and CDR2 as ANQGSEA. Trimming left V 6 bases short and J 8 bases short, with 19 bases between. The CDR3 consists of 14 residues. The CDR3 spells CSVQPGGMGEKLFF. The CDR3 coding sequence is TGCAGCGTGCAACCGGGGGGGATGGGGGAAAAACTGTTTTTT.

The chain joins TRBV5-6 to TRBJ1-1; D remains unclear. Trimming removed 4 bases at V and 1 base at J, with 23 bases between. Germline CDR1 is SGHDT and CDR2 is YYEEEE. The CDR3 sequence is 18 residues long. CDR3 in DNA: TGTGCCAGCAGCCCCCGTTATCGACCGTTCGGGGAGAACACTGAAGCTTTCTTT. This encodes CASSPRYRPFGENTEAFF.